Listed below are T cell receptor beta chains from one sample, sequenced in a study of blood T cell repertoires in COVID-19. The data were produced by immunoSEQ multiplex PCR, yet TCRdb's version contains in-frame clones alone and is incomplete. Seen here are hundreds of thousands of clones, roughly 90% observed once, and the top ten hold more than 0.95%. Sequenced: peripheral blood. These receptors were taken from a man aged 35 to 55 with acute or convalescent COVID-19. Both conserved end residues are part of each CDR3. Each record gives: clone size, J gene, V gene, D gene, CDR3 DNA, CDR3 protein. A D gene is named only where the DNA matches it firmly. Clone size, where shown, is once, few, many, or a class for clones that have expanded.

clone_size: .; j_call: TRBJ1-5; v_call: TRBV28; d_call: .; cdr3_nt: TGTGCCAGCAGTTTAAGAGGGTGGGGAGCCCAGCATTTT; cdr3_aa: CASSLRGWGAQHF
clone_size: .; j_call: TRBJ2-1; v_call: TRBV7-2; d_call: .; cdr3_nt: TGTGCCAGCATCCCTAGCCCGTATCCCGGACGTAATGAGCAGTTCTTC; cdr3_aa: CASIPSPYPGRNEQFF
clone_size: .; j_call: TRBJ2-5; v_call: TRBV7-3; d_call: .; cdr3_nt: TGTGCCAGCAGCACCCGGACAGAAGAGACCCAGTACTTC; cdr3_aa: CASSTRTEETQYF
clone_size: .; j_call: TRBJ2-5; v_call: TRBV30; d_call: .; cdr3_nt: TGTGCCTGGAGTGGCCCCGAGGCAGAGACCCAGTACTTC; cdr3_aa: CAWSGPEAETQYF
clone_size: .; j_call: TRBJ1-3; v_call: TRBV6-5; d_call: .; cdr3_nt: TGTGCCAGCAGGCCCCAGGGGTTTGCCGTAGCCATATATTTT; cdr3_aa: CASRPQGFAVAIYF
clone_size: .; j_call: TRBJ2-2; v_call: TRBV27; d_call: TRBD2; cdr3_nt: TGTGCCAGCACTCCCATAGCGGGAGGGCCCACCGGGGAGCTGTTTTTT; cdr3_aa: CASTPIAGGPTGELFF
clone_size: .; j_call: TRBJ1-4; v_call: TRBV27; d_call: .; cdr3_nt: TGTGCCAGCAGTAATCGGACAGCAACTAATGAAAAACTGTTTTTT; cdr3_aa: CASSNRTATNEKLFF
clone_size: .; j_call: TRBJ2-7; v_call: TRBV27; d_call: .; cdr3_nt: TGTGCCAGCAGTTTATGGGCAGGGAAAGACGAGCAGTACTTC; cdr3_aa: CASSLWAGKDEQYF
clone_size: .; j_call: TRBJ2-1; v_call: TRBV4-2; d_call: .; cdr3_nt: TGTGCCAGCAGCCAGGACGGGACACAGCCTGAATACAATGAGCAGTTCTTC; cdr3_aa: CASSQDGTQPEYNEQFF
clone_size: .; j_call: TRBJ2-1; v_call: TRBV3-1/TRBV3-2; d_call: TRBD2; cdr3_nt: TGTGCCAGCAGCCCCTGGACTAGCGGCCTATACAATGAGCAGTTCTTC; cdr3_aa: CASSPWTSGLYNEQFF
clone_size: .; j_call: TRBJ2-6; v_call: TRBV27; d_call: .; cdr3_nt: TGTGCCAGCAGTCATCAGGCGACATTCTCTGGGGCCAACGTCCTGACTTTC; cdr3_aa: CASSHQATFSGANVLTF
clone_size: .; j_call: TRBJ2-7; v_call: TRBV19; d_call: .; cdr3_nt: TGTGCCAGTAGTACCACAGGTTTAAGGACCGAGCAGTACTTC; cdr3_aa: CASSTTGLRTEQYF
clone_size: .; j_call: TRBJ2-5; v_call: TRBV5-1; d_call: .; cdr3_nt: TGCGCCAGCAGCTTGAGACTAGAGACCCAGTACTTC; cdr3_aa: CASSLRLETQYF
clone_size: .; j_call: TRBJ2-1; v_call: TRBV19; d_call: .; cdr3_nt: TGTGCCAGTAGTATCTATAGTCGGACAACCTTTGAAGGCTCCTACAATGAGCAGTTCTTC; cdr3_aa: CASSIYSRTTFEGSYNEQFF
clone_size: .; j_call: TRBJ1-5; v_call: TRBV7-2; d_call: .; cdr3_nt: TGTGCCAGCAGCTTAGCTGGCCTACAGGGTCCGTGGCAGCCCCAGCATTTT; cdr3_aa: CASSLAGLQGPWQPQHF
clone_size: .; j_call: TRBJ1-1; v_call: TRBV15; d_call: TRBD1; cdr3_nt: TGTGCCACCAGCAGCCGGGACAGGGAATTAGACACTGAAGCTTTCTTT; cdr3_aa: CATSSRDRELDTEAFF
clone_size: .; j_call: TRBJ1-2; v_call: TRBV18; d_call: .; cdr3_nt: TGTGCCAGCTCACCAAATGGGAGAAACTATGGCTACACCTTC; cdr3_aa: CASSPNGRNYGYTF
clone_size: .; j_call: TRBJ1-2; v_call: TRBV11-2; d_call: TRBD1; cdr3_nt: TGTGCCAGCAGCCTAGGACAGGGATTGGATGGCTACACCTTC; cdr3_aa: CASSLGQGLDGYTF
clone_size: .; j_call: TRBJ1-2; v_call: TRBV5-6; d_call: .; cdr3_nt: TGTGCCAGCAGCTTGGGGGGGCTGCTTCGCGGCTACACCTTC; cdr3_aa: CASSLGGLLRGYTF
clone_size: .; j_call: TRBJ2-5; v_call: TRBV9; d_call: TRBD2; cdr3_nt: TGTGCCAGCAGCGTAGATGGGGGACTAGCGCGACAAGAGACCCAGTACTTC; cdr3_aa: CASSVDGGLARQETQYF
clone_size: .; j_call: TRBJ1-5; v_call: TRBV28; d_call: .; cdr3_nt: TGTGCCAGCAGTGTAGCCCGGGGGGGTCATCAGCCCCAGCATTTT; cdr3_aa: CASSVARGGHQPQHF
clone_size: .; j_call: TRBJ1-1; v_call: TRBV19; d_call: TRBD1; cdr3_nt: TGTGCCAGTAGTCCAGGACAGGGGGTCGCTGAAGCTTTCTTT; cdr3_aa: CASSPGQGVAEAFF
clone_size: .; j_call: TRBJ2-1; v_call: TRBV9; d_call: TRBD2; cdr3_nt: TGTGCCAGCAGCGTAAGGCTAGCGGGAAGGCATGAGCAGTTCTTC; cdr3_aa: CASSVRLAGRHEQFF
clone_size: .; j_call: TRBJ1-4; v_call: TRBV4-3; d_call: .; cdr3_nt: TGCGCCAGCAGCCAAGGCGATGAAAAACTGTTTTTT; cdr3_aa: CASSQGDEKLFF
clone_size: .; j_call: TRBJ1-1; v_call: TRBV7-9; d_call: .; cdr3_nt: TGTGCCAGCAGCATGCTAGACCGAGGGACTGAAGCTTTCTTT; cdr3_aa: CASSMLDRGTEAFF
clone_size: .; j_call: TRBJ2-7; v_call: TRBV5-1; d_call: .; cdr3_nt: TGCGCCAGCAGAAAACCCGGGGGCTACGAGCAGTACTTC; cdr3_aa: CASRKPGGYEQYF
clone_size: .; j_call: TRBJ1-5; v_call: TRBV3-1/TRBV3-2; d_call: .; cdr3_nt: TGTGCCAGCAGCCAAGATGAGGTAGGAAGAACCTATAGCAATCAGCCCCAGCATTTT; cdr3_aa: CASSQDEVGRTYSNQPQHF
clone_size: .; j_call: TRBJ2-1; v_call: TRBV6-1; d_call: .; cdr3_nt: TGTGCCAGCAGTGAAGCGGGGGGCTACAATGAGCAGTTCTTC; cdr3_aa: CASSEAGGYNEQFF
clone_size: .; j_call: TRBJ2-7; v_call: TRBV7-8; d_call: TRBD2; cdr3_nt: TGTGCCAGCAGCTTAGCTAGCGGGAGGGACGAGCAGTACTTC; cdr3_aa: CASSLASGRDEQYF
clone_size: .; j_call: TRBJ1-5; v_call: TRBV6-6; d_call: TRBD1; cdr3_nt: TGTGCCAGCAGTTACAGGGACAGATGGGAGCCCCAGCATTTT; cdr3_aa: CASSYRDRWEPQHF
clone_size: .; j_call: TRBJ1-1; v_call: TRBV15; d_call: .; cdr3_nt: TGTGCCACCAGTCTGGGGAGGAACACTGAAGCTTTCTTT; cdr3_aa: CATSLGRNTEAFF
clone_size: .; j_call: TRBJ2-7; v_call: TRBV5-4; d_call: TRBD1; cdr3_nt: TGTGCCAGCAGCCAAGGGGACAGCTTGGCCGAGCAGTACTTC; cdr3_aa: CASSQGDSLAEQYF
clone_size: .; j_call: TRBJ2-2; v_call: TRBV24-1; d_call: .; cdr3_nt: TGTGCCACCAGTAAGGGACTGATCGCGAACACCGGGGAGCTGTTTTTT; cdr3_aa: CATSKGLIANTGELFF
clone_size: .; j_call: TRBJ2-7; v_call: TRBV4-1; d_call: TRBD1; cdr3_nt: TGCGCCAGCAGACACCCGGGACAGGGCTACGAGCAGTACTTC; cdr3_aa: CASRHPGQGYEQYF
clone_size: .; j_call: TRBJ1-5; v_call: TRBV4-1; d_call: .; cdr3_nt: TGCGCCAGCAGCCAAGTTGGGGAGGGGAGGCAGCCCCAGCATTTT; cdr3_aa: CASSQVGEGRQPQHF
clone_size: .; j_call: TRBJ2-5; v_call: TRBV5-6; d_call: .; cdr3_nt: TGTGCCAGCAGCTTGGGGCCAGAGACCCAGTACTTC; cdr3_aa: CASSLGPETQYF
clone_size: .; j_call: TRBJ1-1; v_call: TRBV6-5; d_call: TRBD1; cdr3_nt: TGTGCCAGCAATCGGGACAGGGACACTGAAGCTTTCTTT; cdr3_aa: CASNRDRDTEAFF
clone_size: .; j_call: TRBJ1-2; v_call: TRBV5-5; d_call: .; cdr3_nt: TGTGCCAGCAACCGCAGAATAAACTATGGCTACACCTTC; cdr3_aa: CASNRRINYGYTF
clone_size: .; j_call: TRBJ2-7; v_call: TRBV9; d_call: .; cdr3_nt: TGTGCCAGCAGCGTAGACTGGTCCGCGAACGAGCAGTACTTC; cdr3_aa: CASSVDWSANEQYF
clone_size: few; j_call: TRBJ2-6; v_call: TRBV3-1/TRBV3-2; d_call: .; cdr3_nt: TGTGCCAGCAGCCGCCAGTCCTCTGGGGCCAACGTCCTGACTTTC; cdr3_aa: CASSRQSSGANVLTF
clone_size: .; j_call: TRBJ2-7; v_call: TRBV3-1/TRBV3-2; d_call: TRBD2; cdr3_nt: TGTGCCAGCAGCCAAGAGTGGCTAGCGGATTACGAGCAGTACTTC; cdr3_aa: CASSQEWLADYEQYF
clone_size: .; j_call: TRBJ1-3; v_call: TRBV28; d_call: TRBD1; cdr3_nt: TGTGCCAGCAGTTTATGGTCGGGACAGGGAATAGTCTCTGGAAACACCATATATTTT; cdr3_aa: CASSLWSGQGIVSGNTIYF
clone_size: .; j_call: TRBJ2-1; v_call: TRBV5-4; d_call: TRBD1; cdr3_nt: TGTGCCAGCAGCTTGCCCTCCGGGACAGCATACTACAATGAGCAGTTCTTC; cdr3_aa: CASSLPSGTAYYNEQFF
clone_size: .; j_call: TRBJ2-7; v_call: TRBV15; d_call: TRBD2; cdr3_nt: TGTGCCACCAGCAGGAGCGGGAGAAAAATAAGCGAGCAGTACTTC; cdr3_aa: CATSRSGRKISEQYF
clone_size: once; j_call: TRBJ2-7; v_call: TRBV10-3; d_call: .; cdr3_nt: TGTGCCATCAGTGAAAAGGGGGGGTTCGAGCAGTACTTC; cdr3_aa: CAISEKGGFEQYF
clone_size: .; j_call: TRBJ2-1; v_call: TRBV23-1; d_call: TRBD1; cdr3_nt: TGCGCCAGCAGTCAAGTGACAGGGTTTATCTACAATGAGCAGTTCTTC; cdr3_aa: CASSQVTGFIYNEQFF
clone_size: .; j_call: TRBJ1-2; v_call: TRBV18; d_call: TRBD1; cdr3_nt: TGTGCCAGCTCACAATACGGGACAGCGCAGATAAAAAACTATGGCTACACCTTC; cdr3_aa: CASSQYGTAQIKNYGYTF
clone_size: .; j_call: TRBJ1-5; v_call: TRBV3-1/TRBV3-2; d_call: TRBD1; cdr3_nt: TGTGCCAGCAGCCAGGGTCTACGGACAGGCCAGGGCCAGCCCCAGCATTTT; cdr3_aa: CASSQGLRTGQGQPQHF
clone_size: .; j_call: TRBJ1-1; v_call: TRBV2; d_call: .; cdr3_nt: TGTGCCGCCTCCGGGCAGGGGATGAACACTGAAGCTTTCTTT; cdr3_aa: CAASGQGMNTEAFF
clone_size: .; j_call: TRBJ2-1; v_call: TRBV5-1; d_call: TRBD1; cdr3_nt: TGCGCCAGCAGCCCCAGGGGGTATGAGCAGTTCTTC; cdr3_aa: CASSPRGYEQFF
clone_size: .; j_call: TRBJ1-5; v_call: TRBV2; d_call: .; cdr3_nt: TGTGCCAGCAGTCCTGTACAATCGAATCAGCCCCAGCATTTT; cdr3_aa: CASSPVQSNQPQHF
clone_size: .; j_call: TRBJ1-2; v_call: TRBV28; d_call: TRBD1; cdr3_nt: TGTGCCACCCGACAGGGCAATATGGGCGGCTACACCTTC; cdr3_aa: CATRQGNMGGYTF
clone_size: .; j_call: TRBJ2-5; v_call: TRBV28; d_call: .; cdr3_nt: TGTGCCAGCAGCAATCCCCGTCAGGGCTCGGAGACCCAGTACTTC; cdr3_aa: CASSNPRQGSETQYF
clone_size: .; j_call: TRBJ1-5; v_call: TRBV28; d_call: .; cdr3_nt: TGTGCCAGCACTCCCGGGGGAAATCAGCCCCAGCATTTT; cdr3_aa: CASTPGGNQPQHF
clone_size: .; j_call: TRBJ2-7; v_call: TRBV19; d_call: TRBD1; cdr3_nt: TGTGCCAGTAGTACTAGACAGGGGGCGCCCGAGCAGTACTTC; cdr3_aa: CASSTRQGAPEQYF
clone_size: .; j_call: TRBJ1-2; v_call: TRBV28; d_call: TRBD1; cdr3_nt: TGTGCCAGCAGTTTAGCAGGGGGCCGGAGCTATGGCTACACCTTC; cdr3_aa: CASSLAGGRSYGYTF